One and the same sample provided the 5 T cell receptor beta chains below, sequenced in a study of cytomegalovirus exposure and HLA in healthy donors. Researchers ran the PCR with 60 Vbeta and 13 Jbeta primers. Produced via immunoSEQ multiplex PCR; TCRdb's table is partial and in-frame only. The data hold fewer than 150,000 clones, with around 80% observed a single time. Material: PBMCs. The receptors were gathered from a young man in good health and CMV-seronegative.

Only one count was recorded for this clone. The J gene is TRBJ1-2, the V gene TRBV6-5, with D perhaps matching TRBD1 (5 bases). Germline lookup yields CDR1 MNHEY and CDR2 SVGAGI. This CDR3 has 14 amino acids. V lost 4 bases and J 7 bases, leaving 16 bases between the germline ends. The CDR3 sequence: CASSLLESGGGYTF. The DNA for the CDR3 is TGTGCCAGCAGTTTACTCGAGTCCGGGGGTGGCTACACCTTC.

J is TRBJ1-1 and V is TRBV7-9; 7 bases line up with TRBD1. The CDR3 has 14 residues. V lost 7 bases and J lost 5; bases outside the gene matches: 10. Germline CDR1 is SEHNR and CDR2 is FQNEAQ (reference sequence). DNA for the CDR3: TGTGCCAGCATCCTCTCAGGGGGTAGGACTGAAGCTTTCTTT. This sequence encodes CASILSGGRTEAFF. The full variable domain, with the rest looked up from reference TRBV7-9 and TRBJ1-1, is DTGVSQNPRHKITKRGQNVTFRCDPISEHNRLYWYRQTLGQGPEFLTYFQNEAQLEKSRLLSDRFSAERPKGSFSTLEIQRTEQGDSAMYLCASILSGGRTEAFFGQGTRLTVV.

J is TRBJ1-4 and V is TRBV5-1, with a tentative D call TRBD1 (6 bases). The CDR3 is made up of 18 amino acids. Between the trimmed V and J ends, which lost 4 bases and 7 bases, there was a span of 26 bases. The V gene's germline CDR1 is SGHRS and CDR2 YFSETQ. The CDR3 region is CASSQEIGGGRGPEKLFF. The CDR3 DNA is TGCGCCAGCAGCCAAGAAATCGGCGGGGGGCGAGGTCCTGAAAAACTGTTTTTT. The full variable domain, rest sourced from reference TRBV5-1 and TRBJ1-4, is KAGVTQTPRYLIKTRGQQVTLSCSPISGHRSVSWYQQTPGQGLQFLFEYFSETQRNKGNFPGRFSGRQFSNSRSEMNVSTLELGDSALYLCASSQEIGGGRGPEKLFFGSGTQLSVL.

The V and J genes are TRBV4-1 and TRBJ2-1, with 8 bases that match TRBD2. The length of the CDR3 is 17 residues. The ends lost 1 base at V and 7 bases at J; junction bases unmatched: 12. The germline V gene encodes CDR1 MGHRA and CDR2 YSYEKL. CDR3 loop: CASSQGRIGGAANEQFF. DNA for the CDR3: TGCGCCAGCAGCCAAGGACGTATCGGGGGGGCCGCGAATGAGCAGTTCTTC.

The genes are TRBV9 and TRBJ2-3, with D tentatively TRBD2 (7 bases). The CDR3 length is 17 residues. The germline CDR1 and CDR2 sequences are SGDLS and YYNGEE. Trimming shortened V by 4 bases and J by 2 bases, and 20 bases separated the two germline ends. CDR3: CASSSPKGGAVTDTQYF. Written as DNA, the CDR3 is TGTGCCAGCAGCTCCCCCAAGGGGGGGGCCGTCACAGATACGCAGTATTTT.